This T cell receptor beta chain was identified during a study of shared clonotypes between healthy human individuals. The donors, all of them Caucasian adults, lived in Nashville, Tennessee. Germline V lookup: CDR1 SGHDT, CDR2 YYEEEE. The CDR3 has 15 residues. Unsorted PBMC replicate PCRs used about 290 ng DNA, approximately 29,000 T cell genomes. Clones were sequenced by immunoSEQ multiplex PCR, and TCRdb holds only the in-frame ones, with some missing. Here the sample spans more than 450,000 clones, 75% to 85% being singletons. The chain recombines TRBV5-6 with TRBJ2-5; no clear D. The last part of the DNA fits TRBJ2-7 better; the J call may be wrong. The receptor's source is a middle-aged woman in good health. Some clones in this sample may be carry-over from other donors' samples. Sequenced sample: PBMCs. CDR3 nucleotide sequence: TGTGCCAGCAGCTTGGCGCCTAGTTGGGTCTACGAGCAGTACTTC. This translates into CASSLAPSWVYEQYF.